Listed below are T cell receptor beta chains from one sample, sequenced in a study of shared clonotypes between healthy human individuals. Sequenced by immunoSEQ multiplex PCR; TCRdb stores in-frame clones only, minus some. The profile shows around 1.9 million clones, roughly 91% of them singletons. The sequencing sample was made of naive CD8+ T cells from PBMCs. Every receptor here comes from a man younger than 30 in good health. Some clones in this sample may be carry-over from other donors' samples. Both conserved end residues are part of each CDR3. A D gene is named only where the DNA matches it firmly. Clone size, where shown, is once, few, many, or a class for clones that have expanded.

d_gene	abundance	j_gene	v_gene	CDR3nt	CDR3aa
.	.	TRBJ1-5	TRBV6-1	TGTGCCAGCAGGGCGGGCAGGCTTAGCAATCAGCCCCAGCATTTT	CASRAGRLSNQPQHF
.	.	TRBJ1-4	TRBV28	TGTGCCAGCAGTTTCGTGGGCAGTAATGAAAAACTGTTTTTT	CASSFVGSNEKLFF
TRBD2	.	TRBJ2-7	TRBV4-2	TGTGCCAGCAGCCAAGAACTAGCGTTCTACGAGCAGTACTTC	CASSQELAFYEQYF
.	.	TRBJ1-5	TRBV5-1	TGCGCCAGCAGCTTGGGTTTGTCAGGGCTTAATCAGCCCCAGCATTTT	CASSLGLSGLNQPQHF
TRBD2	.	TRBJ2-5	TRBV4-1	TGCGCCAGCAGCCAAGATCAAGCGGGAGGGCAAGAGACCCAGTACTTC	CASSQDQAGGQETQYF
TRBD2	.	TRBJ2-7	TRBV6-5	TGTGCCAGCAGTTTCGGCGGGAGGGCCCTATACGAGCAGTACTTC	CASSFGGRALYEQYF
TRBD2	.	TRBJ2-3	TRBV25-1	TGTGCCAGCAGAACTAGCGGGGCTAGCACAGATACGCAGTATTTT	CASRTSGASTDTQYF
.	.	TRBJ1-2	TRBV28	TGTGCCAGCAGTTTCCCCGCCGGCTACACCTTC	CASSFPAGYTF
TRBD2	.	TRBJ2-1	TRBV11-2	TGTGCCAGCAGCTTAGTCCCCATCTGGACGGGACTAAACAATGAGCAGTTCTTC	CASSLVPIWTGLNNEQFF
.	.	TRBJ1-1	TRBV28	TGTGCCAGCAGTTCCTTTGAGGACAGCCCCTACACTGAAGCTTTCTTT	CASSSFEDSPYTEAFF
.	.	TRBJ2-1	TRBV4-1	TGCGCCAGCCAGCCCGGGAAGGGGTCTGCTGAGCAGTTCTTC	CASQPGKGSAEQFF
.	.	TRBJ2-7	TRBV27	TGTGCCAGCAGTTTAAGTCAGGCCACCTACGAGCAGTACTTC	CASSLSQATYEQYF
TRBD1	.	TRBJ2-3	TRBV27	TGTGCCAGCAGTACGCTACCGGGACAGGGGCGCGGGGGAGGAGATACGCAGTATTTT	CASSTLPGQGRGGGDTQYF
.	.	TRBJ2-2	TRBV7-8	TGTGCCAGCAGCTCCCACCGGGCCAATCCCGCCGGGGAGCTGTTTTTT	CASSSHRANPAGELFF
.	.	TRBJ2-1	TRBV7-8	TGTGCCAGCAGCCCTGGAATAGCTATCTACAATGAGCAGTTCTTC	CASSPGIAIYNEQFF
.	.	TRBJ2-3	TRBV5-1	TGCGCCAGCAGCTTTAGCGGCGTACGCGGCACAGATACGCAGTATTTT	CASSFSGVRGTDTQYF
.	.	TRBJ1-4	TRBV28	TGTGCCAGCAACAGTGGGGGAAGGGAAAAACTGTTTTTT	CASNSGGREKLFF
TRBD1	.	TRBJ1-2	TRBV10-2	TGCGCCAGCAGTGAACTAGGGACAGGGGGGTATTTTGGCTACACCTTC	CASSELGTGGYFGYTF
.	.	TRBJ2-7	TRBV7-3	TGTGCCAGCAGCTTAGAGGGACGGATGGCCTACGAGCAGTACTTC	CASSLEGRMAYEQYF
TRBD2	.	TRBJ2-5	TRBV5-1	TGCGCCAGCAGAGGGCGGGAGCCCCTCGTTGGCCAAGAGACCCAGTACTTC	CASRGREPLVGQETQYF
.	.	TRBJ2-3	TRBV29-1	TGCAGCGTCCGGGTCTCTGGCACGCAGTATTTT	CSVRVSGTQYF
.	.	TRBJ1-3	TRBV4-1	TGCGCCAGCAGCCAAGTATTCGGCCCCTCTGGAAACACCATATATTTT	CASSQVFGPSGNTIYF
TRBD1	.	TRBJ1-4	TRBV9	TGTGCCAGCAGCCCGGGGACAGGGGGCGATGAAAAACTGTTTTTT	CASSPGTGGDEKLFF
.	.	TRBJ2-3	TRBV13	TGTGCCAGCAGCGCGGACAGCACAGATACGCAGTATTTT	CASSADSTDTQYF
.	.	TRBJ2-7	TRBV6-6	TGTGCCAGCAGTTACTCACCGGCCTACCCAGACGAGCAGTACTTC	CASSYSPAYPDEQYF
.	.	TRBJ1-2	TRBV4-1	TGCGCCAGCAGCCAATCTAATAGTAACTATGGCTACACCTTC	CASSQSNSNYGYTF
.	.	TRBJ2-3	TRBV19	TGTGCCAGTAGTACCGATCGGGAGTTAGATACGCAGTATTTT	CASSTDRELDTQYF
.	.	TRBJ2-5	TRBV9	TGTGCCAGCAGCGTAGGAGCCGGGCAAGAGACCCAGTACTTC	CASSVGAGQETQYF
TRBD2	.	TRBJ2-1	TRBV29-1	TGCAGCGTCAAAGGCGGGAGTAATGAGCAGTTCTTC	CSVKGGSNEQFF
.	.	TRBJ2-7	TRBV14	TGTGCCAGCAGCCTCTCAGGTGAGGGGGAGCAGTACTTC	CASSLSGEGEQYF
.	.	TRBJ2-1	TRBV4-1	TGCGCCAGCAGCCAAGGTTTCTCAGGGCAGCCTTACAATGAGCAGTTCTTC	CASSQGFSGQPYNEQFF
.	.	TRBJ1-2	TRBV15	TGTGCCACCAGCCCCCCCCCGAGACAGCCGGCGGACTATGGCTACACCTTC	CATSPPPRQPADYGYTF
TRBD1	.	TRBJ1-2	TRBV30	TGTGCCTGGGACAGGGAGATAAACTATGGCTACACCTTC	CAWDREINYGYTF
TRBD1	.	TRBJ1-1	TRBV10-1	TGCGCCAGCAGTGAGTCAGTTGGGTCAGGGGGTCGAACTGAAGCTTTCTTT	CASSESVGSGGRTEAFF
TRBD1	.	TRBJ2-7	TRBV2	TGTGCCAGCAGTGAAGGGGACAGGGGGGAGGGGACCTACGAGCAGTACTTC	CASSEGDRGEGTYEQYF
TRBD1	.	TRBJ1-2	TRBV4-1	TGCGCCAGCAGCCAGAGGGACAGGGGGCTTGGCTACACCTTC	CASSQRDRGLGYTF
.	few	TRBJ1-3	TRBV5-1	TGCGCCAGCAGCCCCGGGGGGGGAAACACCATATATTTT	CASSPGGGNTIYF
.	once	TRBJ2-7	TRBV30	TGTGCCTGGAGTGTAAGCCCCTGGGAGCAGTACTTC	CAWSVSPWEQYF
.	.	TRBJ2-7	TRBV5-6	TGTGCCAGCAGCTCCCCCTACGAGCAGTACTTC	CASSSPYEQYF
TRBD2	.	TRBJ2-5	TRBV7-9	TGTGCCAGCAGCTTAATGACTAGCGGTAACCAAGAGACCCAGTACTTC	CASSLMTSGNQETQYF
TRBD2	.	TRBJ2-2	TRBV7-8	TGTGCCAGCAGCCCCCGAAGGGTGGGGAGACTAGCGGGACCTCCGAACACCGGGGAGCTGTTTTTT	CASSPRRVGRLAGPPNTGELFF
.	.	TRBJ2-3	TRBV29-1	TGCAGCGTCCTGGGGGGGCGGTCAGATACGCAGTATTTT	CSVLGGRSDTQYF
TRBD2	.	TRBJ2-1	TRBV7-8	TGTGCCAGCAGTTGGACTAGCGGGAGGGCCTCCCCCCACAATGAGCAGTTCTTC	CASSWTSGRASPHNEQFF
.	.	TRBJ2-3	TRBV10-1	TGCGCCAGCAGTAGCGGGACAGATACGCAGTATTTT	CASSSGTDTQYF
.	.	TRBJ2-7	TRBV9	TGTGCCAGCAGCGTAGGGGCGGGGGAGCAGTACTTC	CASSVGAGEQYF
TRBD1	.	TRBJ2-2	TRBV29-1	TGCAGCGTTGAGAGGGACAGGGTTGTGGCCGGGGAGCTGTTTTTT	CSVERDRVVAGELFF
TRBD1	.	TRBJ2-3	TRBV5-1	TGCGCCAGCAGCTCTCTCCTCGACACAGGGGGCACAGATACGCAGTATTTT	CASSSLLDTGGTDTQYF
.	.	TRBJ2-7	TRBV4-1	TGCGCCAGCAGCCAAGTTGCATCGGACGAGCAGTACTTC	CASSQVASDEQYF